This T cell receptor beta chain came from a study of blood T cells in healthy people across ages. Overall study context: The capture of about one barcoded beta molecule per two T cells was achieved by template switching. Study results and limitations: Both naive CD4+ cell counts and diversity were greater in long-lived donors than in aged donors. A roughly linear fall in TCR beta diversity per million T cells was seen with increasing age.

The authors ran a second PCR of 7 to 11 cycles using a sample-barcoded 5' primer and a J-beta primer mix. A minimum of 2.5 million CDR3-containing paired-end reads was obtained for each sample. TCRdb fed the 5' RACE reads into MiXCR, producing one record per CDR3 protein. In the table there are around 900,000 distinct CDR3 sequences, roughly 50% of which are singletons. This CDR3 is 15 amino acids long. CDR1 and CDR2 (germline): LGHNA, YSLEER. Worth noting for this clonotype: Its specificity is unknown. The junction shows a germline mismatch at one end, possibly a read error.

The TCR originated in a woman in her sixties or seventies in good health. This chain uses TRBV4-3 with TRBJ2-3, with TRBD1 as a possible D gene (6 bases). Sample: blood. The CDR3 spells CAGSQEHRAADTQYF. The CDR3 bases are TGCGCCGGCAGCCAAGAACACAGGGCCGCAGATACGCAGTATTTT.